Given below is one TCR beta chain in context. Which antigen it targets is not known. Nothing much larger sits one base from this clone, and base qualities are not available. Via the germline V gene (reference sequence), CDR1 is DFQATT and CDR2 SNEGSKA. The CDR3 numbers 14 residues from cysteine through phenylalanine. The kept DNA is CDR3 alone, 42 bases in frame from the first base. The trim is 1 base for V and 3 bases for J, with a gap of 10 bases between the germline ends. The entry originates in a study of CD8 T cells in Susac syndrome (dated 2019 in TCRdb). About the investigation overall: Repertoire sequencing was used to test whether CD8+ T cell activation and differentiation in Susac syndrome was antigen driven.

RNA was extracted using the RNeasy kit, and roughly 0.45 to 1 microgram was reverse transcribed with random hexamers. TCR beta CDR3 regions were amplified with the immunoSEQ multiplex PCR assay covering 54 Vbeta and 13 Jbeta segments. Bias from PCR amplification was corrected by using a synthetic template baseline for primer optimization and for computational correction. In the authors' own workflow: Reads were annotated to V, D and J genes according to IMGT and were analyzed with immunoSEQ Analyzer, with only productive sequences retained. Clonality was calculated as one minus the Shannon entropy normalized by log2 of the number of productive unique sequences. For each patient and control, public and private clones were evaluated within the 100 most prevalent clones. Clones were defined as Susac-specific when absent from the healthy and MS cohorts, from about 1,100 published viral clones and from other ImmuneACCESS disease sequences. Using fastp at Q25 and MiXCR, TCRdb reprocessed the public reads and kept productive beta chains. Merged by CDR3 protein, the rows form single entries marked with the most common genes and DNA. The V and J calls, along with clone size, are taken from TCRdb and not from the paper's own processing. This sample gives hundreds of thousands of distinct CDR3 sequences in total; about 94% of them show up just once. Around 0.07% of the sample is held by the ten biggest clonotypes.

What the study reported, not specific to this receptor: The study acknowledged that relatively few individuals were included in the TCR sequencing and HLA analysis.

High-throughput TCR beta sequencing profiled peripheral blood CD8+ and CD4+ T cells from healthy donors, Susac syndrome patients and multiple sclerosis patients. The multiple sclerosis controls were treatment-naive patients whose relapsing-remitting disease, either stable or active, fulfilled the revised McDonald criteria. Bulk CD8+ and CD4+ T cells were purified by magnetic negative isolation, while CD8+ TEMRA cells were enriched using FACS. Blood was drawn into EDTA tubes, processed within 24 hours, and PBMCs were isolated by density gradient centrifugation. PBMCs destined for TCR sequencing were cryopreserved in liquid nitrogen and later thawed in a 37 °C water bath. The sorted or isolated CD4+, CD8+ and CD8+ TEMRA cells reached a purity of at least 90%.

The receptor comes from a human donor with multiple sclerosis. The rearranged segments are TRBV20-1 and TRBJ1-5; TRBD1 is a weak D gene call, 5 bases matching. The sequenced material came from CD4+ T cells from PBMCs. The DNA sequence follows: TGCAGTGCTAGAGGCGGGACTGCCAATCAGCCCCAGCATTTT. Protein translation: CSARGGTANQPQHF.